This is a list of T cell receptor beta chains from one sample in a study of cytomegalovirus exposure and HLA in healthy donors. Profiled with immunoSEQ multiplex PCR; TCRdb holds only in-frame clones, not every one. This table holds 150,000 to 200,000 clones, around 77% found once. Specimen: PBMCs. Every receptor here comes from a woman aged 30 to 39 in good health and CMV-seropositive. Each CDR3 is given without its conserved first and last residue. D genes are given only for firm matches. Clone size appears in some rows only: once, few, many, or a class for an expanded clone.

J | V | D | size | CDR3
TRBJ2-7 | TRBV30 | . | . | AWSEQGYEQY
TRBJ2-7 | TRBV30 | TRBD2 | . | AWSLGTSGYEQY
TRBJ2-5 | TRBV5-6 | TRBD1 | . | ASRRTGEGSETQY
TRBJ1-4 | TRBV4-3 | . | . | ASSQEARRATNEKLF
TRBJ1-3 | TRBV7-2 | . | few | ASSIRRREAGNTIY
TRBJ2-1 | TRBV4-3 | . | . | ASSQSAVVTSTEQF
TRBJ1-1 | TRBV29-1 | . | once | SVSVPSNTEAF
TRBJ1-3 | TRBV10-2 | TRBD1 | few | ASSDKRTGLLRNTIY
TRBJ1-6 | TRBV9 | TRBD1 | . | ASSAAGTGNSPLH
TRBJ1-6 | TRBV6-6 | TRBD1 | . | ASSYSTGENSPLH
TRBJ2-1 | TRBV7-9 | . | . | ASSLAWAGPTYNEQF
TRBJ1-2 | TRBV27 | TRBD1 | . | ASSFGQGASDGYT
TRBJ2-3 | TRBV7-2 | . | . | ASSFGGPSTDTQY
TRBJ2-7 | TRBV7-9 | TRBD1 | . | ASSPLDRATYEQY
TRBJ2-1 | TRBV30 | . | . | AWSRSSYNEQF
TRBJ1-3 | TRBV2 | . | . | ASSERVLDTIY
TRBJ2-7 | TRBV7-2 | TRBD1 | . | ASSLAGTVNSYEQY
TRBJ2-1 | TRBV19 | TRBD2 | . | ASSPRGSGGYNEQF
TRBJ2-5 | TRBV9 | . | . | ASSVGPGIETQY
TRBJ1-5 | TRBV28 | TRBD1 | . | ASSSGTGHQPQH
TRBJ2-2 | TRBV6-5 | . | few | ASSFYNANTGELF
TRBJ1-1 | TRBV9 | . | . | ASSSSPKRGVMNTEAF
TRBJ2-3 | TRBV9 | TRBD1 | . | ASSGLTGGNSDTQY
TRBJ1-5 | TRBV5-1 | . | . | ASSLETGKEPQH
TRBJ1-2 | TRBV29-1 | TRBD1 | few | SGADGQGVYGYT
TRBJ2-7 | TRBV7-9 | TRBD1 | once | SSSPGQGGEQY
TRBJ2-5 | TRBV28 | TRBD2 | . | ASSFGGGAGETQY
TRBJ1-2 | TRBV5-4 | TRBD1 | once | ASREGTGDYGYT
TRBJ2-4 | TRBV5-1 | TRBD2 | . | ASSLVSRASGQNIQY
TRBJ2-1 | TRBV25-1 | . | . | ASSPLNEQF
TRBJ2-1 | TRBV20-1 | . | . | SAKEYEQF
TRBJ2-4 | TRBV6-5 | . | few | ASSRTAVAKNIQY
TRBJ2-5 | TRBV2 | TRBD2 | few | ASSRHSGSGETQY
TRBJ1-1 | TRBV14 | . | . | ASSQWVGGKAF
TRBJ2-5 | TRBV18 | . | . | ASSPPLDPPSQY
TRBJ1-2 | TRBV6-6 | . | . | ASSYSNEGVGGYT
TRBJ2-1 | TRBV5-1 | TRBD1 | . | ASSLGDSFYNEQF
TRBJ1-3 | TRBV2 | . | . | ASIQDISGNTIY
TRBJ1-1 | TRBV7-2 | . | . | ASSFGGTGGTEAF
TRBJ1-2 | TRBV19 | TRBD1 | . | ASSIGTVPVYT
TRBJ2-2 | TRBV6-4 | TRBD2 | many | ASSRSGTGANTGELF
TRBJ1-2 | TRBV7-8 | . | few | ASSYNRAADGYT